These T cell receptor beta chains were read from a single sample in a study of cytomegalovirus exposure and HLA in healthy donors. Assay used: immunoSEQ multiplex PCR; TCRdb lists only in-frame clones, some missing. The profile shows roughly 130,000 clones, about 82% of them singletons. The sample taken for sequencing was PBMCs. Receptor source: a boy aged 10-17 years in good health and CMV-seronegative. CDR3s include the opening cysteine and the closing phenylalanine or tryptophan. The D gene is left open where the match is weak. Not every row has a clone size; where given, it reads once, few, many or a size class.

V gene: TRBV5-1; D gene: NA; J gene: TRBJ1-2; clone size: NA; CDR3 DNA: TGCGCCAGCAGCTTGGAATCGTTCCTCACGGGGGGCTACACCTTC; CDR3 protein: CASSLESFLTGGYTF
V gene: TRBV2; D gene: NA; J gene: TRBJ2-6; clone size: once; CDR3 DNA: TGTGCCAGCCAACCTGGGCTTGGGGCCAGCTCTGGGGCCAACGTCCTGACTTTC; CDR3 protein: CASQPGLGASSGANVLTF
V gene: TRBV4-1; D gene: TRBD1; J gene: TRBJ1-2; clone size: few; CDR3 DNA: TGCGCCAGCAGCCAAGAAGGGACAGGGGGCAACTATGGCTACACCTTC; CDR3 protein: CASSQEGTGGNYGYTF
V gene: TRBV5-1; D gene: TRBD1; J gene: TRBJ2-5; clone size: NA; CDR3 DNA: TGCGCCAGCAGCGCGCAGGGGGCAGGGGAGACCCAGTACTTC; CDR3 protein: CASSAQGAGETQYF
V gene: TRBV6-4; D gene: NA; J gene: TRBJ1-5; clone size: NA; CDR3 DNA: TGTGCCAGCAGAGGAGATAGCAATCAGCCCCAGCATTTT; CDR3 protein: CASRGDSNQPQHF
V gene: TRBV5-4; D gene: NA; J gene: TRBJ2-2; clone size: NA; CDR3 DNA: TGTGCCAGCAGCAGTGACAGGCGGAACACCGGGGAGCTGTTTTTT; CDR3 protein: CASSSDRRNTGELFF
V gene: TRBV4-1; D gene: NA; J gene: TRBJ1-2; clone size: NA; CDR3 DNA: TGCGCCAGTAGAGCGGCAGGCTTGAGTGGCTACACCTTC; CDR3 protein: CASRAAGLSGYTF
V gene: TRBV30; D gene: TRBD1; J gene: TRBJ2-1; clone size: once; CDR3 DNA: TGTGCCTGCACCAGGGGGCGCGAGGAGCAGTTCTTC; CDR3 protein: CACTRGREEQFF
V gene: TRBV27; D gene: TRBD2; J gene: TRBJ2-1; clone size: NA; CDR3 DNA: TGTGCCAGCAGTTCCGGGACTAGCGGACACAATGAGCAGTTCTTC; CDR3 protein: CASSSGTSGHNEQFF
V gene: TRBV30; D gene: NA; J gene: TRBJ2-7; clone size: NA; CDR3 DNA: TGTGCCTGGAGTATAATGGAGGGCGGGGTCTACGAGCAGTACTTC; CDR3 protein: CAWSIMEGGVYEQYF
V gene: TRBV18; D gene: TRBD2; J gene: TRBJ2-1; clone size: NA; CDR3 DNA: TGTGCCAGCTCACCGACTAGCGGGGACAATGAGCAGTTCTTC; CDR3 protein: CASSPTSGDNEQFF
V gene: TRBV4-2; D gene: TRBD2; J gene: TRBJ2-1; clone size: NA; CDR3 DNA: TGTGCCAGCAGCCAAGGACTAGCTCGCGAGCAGTTCTTC; CDR3 protein: CASSQGLAREQFF
V gene: TRBV4-1; D gene: TRBD2; J gene: TRBJ2-7; clone size: NA; CDR3 DNA: TGCGCCAGCAGCCAAAAAAGACTAGCGGACTCCTACGAGCAGTACTTC; CDR3 protein: CASSQKRLADSYEQYF
V gene: TRBV7-2; D gene: TRBD2; J gene: TRBJ2-7; clone size: few; CDR3 DNA: TGTGCCAGCAGCTTAGCGCTACTAGCGGGAGGAGAGCAGTACTTC; CDR3 protein: CASSLALLAGGEQYF
V gene: TRBV6-6; D gene: NA; J gene: TRBJ1-5; clone size: NA; CDR3 DNA: TGTGCTCTGTCAGTGAATAGCAATCAGCCCCAGCATTTT; CDR3 protein: CALSVNSNQPQHF
V gene: TRBV27; D gene: TRBD2; J gene: TRBJ2-1; clone size: NA; CDR3 DNA: TGTGCCAGCGCAAGTAGGGAACTAGCGGGAGTGTCCTACAATGAGCAGTTCTTC; CDR3 protein: CASASRELAGVSYNEQFF
V gene: TRBV5-4; D gene: NA; J gene: TRBJ2-5; clone size: NA; CDR3 DNA: TGTGCCAGCACCCCCCGTGGGGCAGGCGAGACCCAGTACTTC; CDR3 protein: CASTPRGAGETQYF
V gene: TRBV4-3; D gene: TRBD2; J gene: TRBJ2-1; clone size: NA; CDR3 DNA: TGCGCCAGCAGCCAAGACCTAGCGGGAGGGTACAATGAGCAGTTCTTC; CDR3 protein: CASSQDLAGGYNEQFF
V gene: TRBV5-1; D gene: TRBD1; J gene: TRBJ2-6; clone size: NA; CDR3 DNA: TGCGCCAGCAGACAGCTGGGACAGGGGGCCTCTGGGGCCAACGTCCTGACTTTC; CDR3 protein: CASRQLGQGASGANVLTF
V gene: TRBV6-4; D gene: TRBD2; J gene: TRBJ2-2; clone size: NA; CDR3 DNA: TGTGCCAGCAGTGACCGGCTAGCGGGAGACACCGGGGAGCTGTTTTTT; CDR3 protein: CASSDRLAGDTGELFF
V gene: TRBV10-3; D gene: TRBD2; J gene: TRBJ2-7; clone size: NA; CDR3 DNA: TGTGCCATCAGCGCGGGCGAGCGGGATTCCTACGAGCAGTACTTC; CDR3 protein: CAISAGERDSYEQYF
V gene: TRBV11-1; D gene: NA; J gene: TRBJ2-1; clone size: once; CDR3 DNA: TGTGCCAGCAGCACTACTAGCCGCGCCTACAATGAGCAGTTCTTC; CDR3 protein: CASSTTSRAYNEQFF
V gene: TRBV27; D gene: TRBD2; J gene: TRBJ2-3; clone size: NA; CDR3 DNA: TGTGCCAGCAGGGGGACTAGCGGGAGATCTTATACGCAGTATTTT; CDR3 protein: CASRGTSGRSYTQYF
V gene: TRBV4-1; D gene: TRBD2; J gene: TRBJ2-3; clone size: NA; CDR3 DNA: TGCGCCAGCATGGGGGTGACTAGCGGGTTCACAGATACGCAGTATTTT; CDR3 protein: CASMGVTSGFTDTQYF
V gene: TRBV19; D gene: NA; J gene: TRBJ2-1; clone size: NA; CDR3 DNA: TGTGCCAGTAGGCGGGACAGTTACTACAATGAGCAGTTCTTC; CDR3 protein: CASRRDSYYNEQFF
V gene: TRBV19; D gene: NA; J gene: TRBJ2-1; clone size: NA; CDR3 DNA: TGTGCCAGTAGTATCGGCGGGACCTCCTACAATGAGCAGTTCTTC; CDR3 protein: CASSIGGTSYNEQFF
V gene: TRBV2; D gene: NA; J gene: TRBJ1-1; clone size: few; CDR3 DNA: TGTGCCAGCAGTGAAGAGGCAGGGGTGGGCACTGAAGCTTTCTTT; CDR3 protein: CASSEEAGVGTEAFF
V gene: TRBV5-4; D gene: TRBD1; J gene: TRBJ1-1; clone size: NA; CDR3 DNA: TGTGCCAGCAGCCCAGGGACAGCGAACACTGAAGCTTTCTTT; CDR3 protein: CASSPGTANTEAFF
V gene: TRBV9; D gene: NA; J gene: TRBJ2-7; clone size: NA; CDR3 DNA: TGTGCCAGCAGTGAACAATGGGGGGGCAGCTACGAGCAGTACTTC; CDR3 protein: CASSEQWGGSYEQYF
V gene: TRBV4-2; D gene: NA; J gene: TRBJ1-1; clone size: NA; CDR3 DNA: TGTGCCAGCAGCCAGCCAGGGGAGAACACTGAAGCTTTCTTT; CDR3 protein: CASSQPGENTEAFF
V gene: TRBV6-1; D gene: TRBD1; J gene: TRBJ1-2; clone size: NA; CDR3 DNA: TGTGCCAGCAGGGGGGACAGTAATAACTATGGCTACACCTTC; CDR3 protein: CASRGDSNNYGYTF
V gene: TRBV4-3; D gene: NA; J gene: TRBJ1-1; clone size: NA; CDR3 DNA: TGCGCCAGCAGCCAAAGTGTGGACAGATGGAACACTGAAGCTTTCTTT; CDR3 protein: CASSQSVDRWNTEAFF
V gene: TRBV2; D gene: TRBD1; J gene: TRBJ2-7; clone size: NA; CDR3 DNA: TGTGCCAGCAGTGGGACAGGAAATACCTACGAGCAGTACTTC; CDR3 protein: CASSGTGNTYEQYF
V gene: TRBV5-1; D gene: TRBD2; J gene: TRBJ2-3; clone size: NA; CDR3 DNA: TGCGCCAGCAGCGTCCTGACTAGCAGAACAGATACGCAGTATTTT; CDR3 protein: CASSVLTSRTDTQYF
V gene: TRBV30; D gene: TRBD1; J gene: TRBJ1-5; clone size: NA; CDR3 DNA: TGTGCCTGGTCCACAGGGGGCGATCAGCCCCAGCATTTT; CDR3 protein: CAWSTGGDQPQHF
V gene: TRBV19; D gene: NA; J gene: TRBJ2-2; clone size: NA; CDR3 DNA: TGTGCCAGTAGTATATGGCCCGGGGAGCTGTTTTTT; CDR3 protein: CASSIWPGELFF
V gene: TRBV30; D gene: NA; J gene: TRBJ2-7; clone size: once; CDR3 DNA: TGTGCCTGGAGCTTCAGGGGTTACGAGCAGTACTTC; CDR3 protein: CAWSFRGYEQYF
V gene: TRBV28; D gene: TRBD2; J gene: TRBJ2-3; clone size: NA; CDR3 DNA: TGTGCCAGCAGTTTATTGGGGCTAGCGGTAACAGATACGCAGTATTTT; CDR3 protein: CASSLLGLAVTDTQYF
V gene: TRBV7-2; D gene: NA; J gene: TRBJ2-1; clone size: once; CDR3 DNA: TGTGCCAGCAGCTCCGGGACTTTTATTTATGAGCAGTTCTTC; CDR3 protein: CASSSGTFIYEQFF
V gene: TRBV7-2; D gene: NA; J gene: TRBJ1-4; clone size: NA; CDR3 DNA: TGTGCCAGCAGCTTAGTTGGACAGACTAATGAAAAACTGTTTTTT; CDR3 protein: CASSLVGQTNEKLFF
V gene: TRBV30; D gene: TRBD1; J gene: TRBJ1-5; clone size: NA; CDR3 DNA: TGTGCCTGGAACTCGGGACAGGCGCGCGGGCAGCCCCAGCATTTT; CDR3 protein: CAWNSGQARGQPQHF
V gene: TRBV6-1; D gene: TRBD1; J gene: TRBJ1-5; clone size: NA; CDR3 DNA: TGTGCCAGTAATGAGCTGGGACAGATCAATCAGCCCCAGCATTTT; CDR3 protein: CASNELGQINQPQHF
V gene: TRBV5-1; D gene: NA; J gene: TRBJ2-7; clone size: NA; CDR3 DNA: TGCGCCAGCAGCTTGGGGACGGAGGACGAGCAGTACTTC; CDR3 protein: CASSLGTEDEQYF
V gene: TRBV5-4; D gene: TRBD1; J gene: TRBJ2-5; clone size: NA; CDR3 DNA: TGTGCCAGCAGCGGAATCCCCGGGACAGGGGTAGAGACCCAGTACTTC; CDR3 protein: CASSGIPGTGVETQYF
V gene: TRBV7-9; D gene: NA; J gene: TRBJ1-2; clone size: NA; CDR3 DNA: TGTGCCAGCAGCTTACAGGAGGGGGGCTACACCTTC; CDR3 protein: CASSLQEGGYTF
V gene: TRBV19; D gene: TRBD1; J gene: TRBJ2-1; clone size: NA; CDR3 DNA: TGTGCCAGTAGTGTGGGACAGGGGATCTACAATGAGCAGTTCTTC; CDR3 protein: CASSVGQGIYNEQFF
V gene: TRBV4-1; D gene: NA; J gene: TRBJ2-3; clone size: NA; CDR3 DNA: TGCGCCAGCAGCCAAGCTTTTAGGCGGGGAGTGGGGACAGATACGCAGTATTTT; CDR3 protein: CASSQAFRRGVGTDTQYF
V gene: TRBV25-1; D gene: TRBD1; J gene: TRBJ1-1; clone size: few; CDR3 DNA: TGTGCCAGCAGTGAGAAGGGCGCAGGGGGCACTGAAGCTTTCTTT; CDR3 protein: CASSEKGAGGTEAFF
V gene: TRBV4-1; D gene: NA; J gene: TRBJ2-7; clone size: NA; CDR3 DNA: TGCGCCAGCAGCCAAGAGATCACTACCTCCTACGAGCAGTACTTC; CDR3 protein: CASSQEITTSYEQYF
V gene: TRBV19; D gene: TRBD2; J gene: TRBJ2-6; clone size: once; CDR3 DNA: TGTGCCAGTAGTATAGGTCCAGCGGGAGGGGTTGGGGCCAACGTCCTGACTTTC; CDR3 protein: CASSIGPAGGVGANVLTF
V gene: TRBV10-3; D gene: TRBD1; J gene: TRBJ1-5; clone size: NA; CDR3 DNA: TGTGCCATCAGAGGACAGGGAGACAATCAGCCCCAGCATTTT; CDR3 protein: CAIRGQGDNQPQHF
V gene: TRBV30; D gene: TRBD1; J gene: TRBJ2-2; clone size: NA; CDR3 DNA: TGTGCCTGGAACCTGGGGAGCAGCGGGACAGGGTTCACCGGGGAGCTGTTTTTT; CDR3 protein: CAWNLGSSGTGFTGELFF
V gene: TRBV2; D gene: TRBD2; J gene: TRBJ2-5; clone size: NA; CDR3 DNA: TGTGCCAGCAAGGATAGGACTAGCATAGAGACCCAGTACTTC; CDR3 protein: CASKDRTSIETQYF
V gene: TRBV5-1; D gene: TRBD2; J gene: TRBJ2-1; clone size: NA; CDR3 DNA: TGCGCCAGCAGCCCTCCGGGACTAGCGGGAGGCTACAATGAGCAGTTCTTC; CDR3 protein: CASSPPGLAGGYNEQFF
V gene: TRBV28; D gene: TRBD1; J gene: TRBJ1-5; clone size: few; CDR3 DNA: TGTGCCAGCAGACAGACAGGGGATGCGCCCCAGCATTTT; CDR3 protein: CASRQTGDAPQHF
V gene: TRBV6-1; D gene: NA; J gene: TRBJ1-5; clone size: NA; CDR3 DNA: TGTGCCAGCAGTGAGGAGAGCAATCAGCCCCAGCATTTT; CDR3 protein: CASSEESNQPQHF
V gene: TRBV30; D gene: TRBD2; J gene: TRBJ2-1; clone size: NA; CDR3 DNA: TGTGCCTGCCTAGCGGGTCCCTCCTACAATGAGCAGTTCTTC; CDR3 protein: CACLAGPSYNEQFF
V gene: TRBV19; D gene: NA; J gene: TRBJ1-2; clone size: NA; CDR3 DNA: TGTGCCAGTAGTATAGCGGCAGGGAGGGATGGCTACACCTTC; CDR3 protein: CASSIAAGRDGYTF
V gene: TRBV6-1; D gene: TRBD1; J gene: TRBJ1-5; clone size: few; CDR3 DNA: TGTGCCAGCAGACAGGGGGGCTATAGCAATCAGCCCCAGCATTTT; CDR3 protein: CASRQGGYSNQPQHF